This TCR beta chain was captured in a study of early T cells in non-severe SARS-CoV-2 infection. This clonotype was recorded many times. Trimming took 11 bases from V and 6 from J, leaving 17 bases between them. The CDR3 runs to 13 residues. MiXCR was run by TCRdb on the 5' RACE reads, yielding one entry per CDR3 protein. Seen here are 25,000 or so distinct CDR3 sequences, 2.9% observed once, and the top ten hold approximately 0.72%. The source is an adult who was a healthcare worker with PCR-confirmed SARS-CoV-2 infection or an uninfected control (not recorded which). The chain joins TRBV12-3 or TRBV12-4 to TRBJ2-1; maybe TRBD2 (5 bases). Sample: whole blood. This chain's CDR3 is CAPRRRPANEQFF. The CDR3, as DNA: TGTGCCCCCAGACGGAGGCCGGCCAATGAGCAGTTCTTC.